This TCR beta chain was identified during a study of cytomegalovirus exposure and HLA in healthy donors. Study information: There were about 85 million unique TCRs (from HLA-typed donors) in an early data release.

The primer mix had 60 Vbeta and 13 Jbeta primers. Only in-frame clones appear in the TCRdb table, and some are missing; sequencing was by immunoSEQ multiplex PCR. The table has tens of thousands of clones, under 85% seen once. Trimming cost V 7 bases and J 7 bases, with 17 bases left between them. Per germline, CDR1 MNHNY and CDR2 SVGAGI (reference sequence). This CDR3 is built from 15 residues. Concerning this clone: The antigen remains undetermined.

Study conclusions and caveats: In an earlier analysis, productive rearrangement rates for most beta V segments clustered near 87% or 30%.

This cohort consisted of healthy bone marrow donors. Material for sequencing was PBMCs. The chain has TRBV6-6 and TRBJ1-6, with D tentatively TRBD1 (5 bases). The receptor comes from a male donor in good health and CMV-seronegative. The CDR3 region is CASKPPQEWNSPLHF. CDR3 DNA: TGTGCCAGCAAACCCCCACAGGAGTGGAATTCACCCCTCCACTTT.